Sequencing of this TCR beta chain was carried out in a study of response to subunit inactivated influenza vaccine. This clonotype was found many times. One entry per CDR3 protein, called by TCRdb with MiXCR from the RT-PCR reads. The table has about 520,000 distinct CDR3 sequences, less than 7.5% seen once. Trimming shortened V by 1 base and J by 5 bases, and 9 bases separated the two germline ends. There are 13 residues in the CDR3. From germline, CDR1 is SGHAT and CDR2 FQDESV (reference sequence). The sample consisted of PBMCs from blood, taken roughly 24 months after vaccination. V and J are TRBV11-1 and TRBJ2-7, with D unresolved. The receptor's source is a man aged 45 to 70 who received an inactivated influenza vaccine. The CDR3 loop reads CASSLDRADEQYF. In nucleotides, the CDR3 is TGTGCCAGCAGCTTAGACCGGGCAGACGAGCAGTACTTC.